The 10 T cell receptor beta chains in this list originate from one sample, sequenced in a study of TIL therapy for anti-PD-1-resistant metastatic lung cancer. This was the immunoSEQ v3 assay. The table came from immunoSEQ multiplex PCR; TCRdb's copy has only in-frame clones and leaves some out. The data show 50,000 to 60,000 clones, 70% to 85% seen once. Time point noted: pre-treatment sample, taken before nivolumab and TIL therapy. Pleural nodules or supraclavicular lymph nodes made up most of the excised metastases sampled. The sample here was tumor tissue, taken at baseline. These receptor sequences come from a person aged 25 to 80 with non-small cell lung cancer.

The V and J genes are TRBV5-8 and TRBJ1-1; D is unresolved. The V end was cut by 4 bases, the J end by 6 bases, with 13 bases between. The CDR3 extends over 13 amino acids. Per germline, CDR1 SGHTS and CDR2 YDEGEE. This CDR3 is CASSRIYNAEAFF. The CDR3 DNA sequence: TGTGCCAGCAGCCGAATTTACAACGCTGAAGCTTTCTTT.

This clone showed up just once. The chain combines TRBV6-4 with TRBJ2-1, with 9 nucleotides matching TRBD2. Losses at the gene ends were 4 bases for V and 5 bases for J; bases not matched to a gene: 3. Looked up from germline, CDR1 is MRHNA and CDR2 is SNTAGT. The CDR3 contains 14 residues. CDR3 coding DNA: TGTGCCAGCAGTGGACTAGCGGATAACAATGAGCAGTTCTTC. It encodes CASSGLADNNEQFF.

This clone came up once. CDR3 sequence: CASSPSSGGADTQYF. Written as DNA, the CDR3 is TGTGCCAGCAGTCCGTCTAGCGGGGGAGCAGATACGCAGTATTTT. This chain joins TRBV6-6 and TRBJ2-3; 10 positions match TRBD2. V lost 5 bases and J lost 4; bases outside the gene matches: 6. This CDR3 contains 15 residues. Germline V gene sequence: CDR1 MNHNY, CDR2 SVGAGI (reference sequence).

This chain uses TRBV7-6 with TRBJ2-7; 8 nucleotides match TRBD2. Germline-derived CDR1 and CDR2 are SGHVS and FNYEAQ. Trimming took 4 bases from V and 2 from J; bases not matched to a gene: 7. This CDR3 is 15 amino acids long. CDR3 region: CASSSLGGGPYEQYF. The CDR3 DNA follows: TGTGCCAGCAGCTCCCTCGGGGGGGGGCCCTACGAGCAGTACTTC.

Comments on this clone: At one end the junction does not follow the germline gene, possibly because of a read error. The chain carries TRBV28 and TRBJ2-5; perhaps TRBD2 as D (5 bases). CDR1 MDHEN and CDR2 SYDVKM come from the germline V gene. This CDR3 is built from 16 residues. This CDR3 is CASSKTRAGRQENQYF. The DNA of the CDR3 is TGTGCCAGCAGTAAAACACGGGCGGGCAGACAAGAGAACCAGTACTTC.

The rearrangement uses TRBV5-1 and TRBJ2-3; TRBD1 matches 9 bases. V lost 4 bases and J lost 2; bases outside the gene matches: 11. The germline gives CDR1 SGHRS, CDR2 YFSETQ. The CDR3 loop spans 17 amino acids. The CDR3 reads CASSTMGQGTPTDTQYF. As DNA, the CDR3 is TGCGCCAGCAGCACCATGGGACAGGGAACCCCCACAGATACGCAGTATTTT.

The CDR3 loop reads CASRGDRAAHEQYF. CDR3 bases: TGTGCCAGCAGGGGGGACAGAGCCGCCCACGAGCAGTACTTC. The genes are TRBV25-1 and TRBJ2-7; 7 positions agree with TRBD1. Germline assignment: CDR1 MGHDK and CDR2 SYGVNS. With 6 bases clipped from V and 5 bases from J, the junction kept 10 bases outside the gene matches. The CDR3 is made up of 14 amino acids.

The chain recombines TRBV9 with TRBJ1-2; tentative D call: TRBD1 (5 bases). Germline-derived CDR1 and CDR2 are SGDLS and YYNGEE. V dropped 4 bases and J dropped 5 bases, with 18 bases sitting between them. There are 15 residues in the CDR3. CDR3 in amino acids: CASSRDGLRPYGYTF. CDR3 DNA sequence: TGTGCCAGCAGCCGGGACGGACTTCGTCCTTATGGCTACACCTTC. Supplemented by reference TRBV9 and TRBJ1-2, the full variable domain reads DSGVTQTPKHLITATGQRVTLRCSPRSGDLSVYWYQQSLDQGLQFLIQYYNGEERAKGNILERFSAQQFPDLHSELNLSSLELGDSALYFCASSRDGLRPYGYTFGSGTRLTVV.

The sample holds a few counts of this clone. V gene TRBV7-6 combines with J gene TRBJ2-2, with 9 bases identical to TRBD1. CDR3 length: 15 residues. Trimming at V came to 4 bases and at J to 3 bases, leaving 3 bases not matched to a gene. Per germline, CDR1 SGHVS and CDR2 FNYEAQ. In DNA form, the CDR3 reads TGTGCCAGCAGCTCAGGACAGGGGTACACCGGGGAGCTGTTTTTT. Its translation is CASSSGQGYTGELFF.

The gene calls are TRBV11-2 and TRBJ2-2; D remains ambiguous. Trimming removed 2 bases at V and 3 bases at J, with 10 bases between. Germline CDR1 is SGHAT and CDR2 is FQNNGV. The CDR3 is made up of 15 amino acids. The CDR3 protein is CASSLSLGHTGELFF. The CDR3 coding sequence is TGTGCCAGCAGCTTATCGCTAGGCCACACCGGGGAGCTGTTTTTT. Combining the CDR3 with reference TRBV11-2 and TRBJ2-2 gives the whole variable domain EAGVAQSPRYKIIEKRQSVAFWCNPISGHATLYWYQQILGQGPKLLIQFQNNGVVDDSQLPKDRFSAERLKGVDSTLKIQPAKLEDSAVYLCASSLSLGHTGELFFGEGSRLTVL.